Listed here are 16 T cell receptor beta chains from one sample, sequenced in a study of OX40 agonist ivuxolimab in advanced cancers. Sequencing used immunoSEQ multiplex PCR; TCRdb keeps in-frame clones, though not all of them. The table shows tens of thousands of clones, with 70% to 85% occurring only once. The starting material was CD4+ or CD8+ T cells sorted from blood, obtained in a trial of the OX40 agonist ivuxolimab. The receptor source for this set is an adult with an advanced solid tumor such as melanoma, head and neck, liver or kidney cancer.

The rearrangement links TRBV6-1 to TRBJ1-2; 7 nucleotides align to TRBD1. The CDR3 length is 14 residues. With V trimmed by 7 bases and J by 5 bases, 10 bases remained unmatched. Germline lookup yields CDR1 MNHNS and CDR2 SASEGT. CDR3 protein: CASKKEGAGYGYTF. The CDR3, as DNA: TGTGCCAGCAAAAAGGAGGGGGCAGGATATGGCTACACCTTC.

This clone has only a few counts. The rearrangement joins TRBV4-2 to TRBJ1-6; 9 bases line up with TRBD1. The CDR3 contains 16 residues. V trimming: 4 bases; J trimming: 10 bases; junction bases outside the gene matches: 11. Germline V gene data show CDR1 as LGHNA and CDR2 as YNFKEQ. The CDR3 nucleotides read TGTGCCAGCAGCCCCAAGGACAGGGGCGAAAGATCACCCCTCCACTTT. Translated, it gives CASSPKDRGERSPLHF.

A few counts support this clone. The rearrangement links TRBV18 to TRBJ1-1, with no clear D. The V end was cut by 3 bases, the J end by 5 bases, with 13 bases between. The CDR3 has 14 amino acids. From germline, CDR1 is KGHSH and CDR2 LQKENI. The CDR3 loop is CASSPWERKTEAFF. CDR3 coding DNA: TGTGCCAGCTCACCGTGGGAGAGAAAAACTGAAGCTTTCTTT.

The chain is built from TRBV30 and TRBJ1-5; TRBD1 matches 8 bases. The CDR3 extends over 13 amino acids. With 3 bases clipped from V and 5 bases from J, the junction kept 3 bases outside the gene matches. Germline assignment: CDR1 GTSNPN and CDR2 SVGIG (reference sequence). Written as DNA, the CDR3 is TGTGCCTGGAGCAACAGGGGGGATCAGCCCCAGCATTTT. It yields the protein CAWSNRGDQPQHF. The whole variable domain, filled in from reference TRBV30 and TRBJ1-5, reads SQTIHQWPATLVQPVGSPLSLECTVEGTSNPNLYWYRQAAGRGLQLLFYSVGIGQISSEVPQNLSASRPQDRQFILSSKKLLLSDSGFYLCAWSNRGDQPQHFGDGTRLSIL.

The chain has TRBV27 and TRBJ1-1, with a weak D call TRBD1 (6 bases). The V gene lost 3 bases and the J gene lost 4 bases, with 18 bases spanning the gap. The CDR3 runs 16 residues. Germline CDR1 is MNHEY and CDR2 is SMNVEV (reference sequence). CDR3 in amino acids: CASSLGVGGRSTEAFF. The DNA of the CDR3 is TGTGCCAGCAGTTTGGGGGTGGGGGGGCGCTCCACTGAAGCTTTCTTT.

V and J are TRBV30 and TRBJ1-2; the D gene is possibly TRBD1 (6 bases). Germline V CDR1 and CDR2: GTSNPN, SVGIG (reference sequence). CDR3 length equals 11 residues. V was clipped by 2 bases and J by 7 bases, with 8 bases between them. CDR3 bases: TGTGCCTGGAGTTTACAGGGTGGCTACACCTTC. Translating it yields CAWSLQGGYTF.

The CDR3 DNA follows: TGTGCCAGCAGCTCCAGGACAGGGCCCACCGGGGAGCTGTTTTTT. Translated, it gives CASSSRTGPTGELFF. This rearrangement joins TRBV9 to TRBJ2-2, with TRBD1 matching 8 bases. Germline V gene data show CDR1 as SGDLS and CDR2 as YYNGEE. The ends lost 4 bases at V and 4 bases at J; junction bases unmatched: 6. The CDR3 spans 15 residues. Using reference TRBV9 and TRBJ2-2 for the parts outside the CDR3, the full variable domain is DSGVTQTPKHLITATGQRVTLRCSPRSGDLSVYWYQQSLDQGLQFLIQYYNGEERAKGNILERFSAQQFPDLHSELNLSSLELGDSALYFCASSSRTGPTGELFFGEGSRLTVL.

V gene TRBV7-2 combines with J gene TRBJ2-2; perhaps TRBD2 as D (5 bases). The germline CDR1 and CDR2 sequences are SGHTA and FQGNSA. Trimming removed 5 bases from V and 6 bases from J, with 19 bases in between. The CDR3 totals 16 residues. The CDR3 protein is CASSVDGVALSGELFF. The CDR3 DNA reads as TGTGCCAGCAGCGTCGACGGGGTTGCCTTATCCGGGGAGCTGTTTTTT.

This clone was found once. V and J are TRBV7-2 and TRBJ1-1; D ambiguous. CDR3 length: 13 amino acids. Per germline, CDR1 SGHTA and CDR2 FQGNSA. V dropped 6 bases and J dropped 1 base, with 9 bases sitting between them. The DNA of the CDR3 is TGTGCCAGCAGATCCGGGCCGAACACTGAAGCTTTCTTT. Protein: CASRSGPNTEAFF.

V is TRBV5-4 and J is TRBJ1-2; D might be TRBD1 (5 bases). Germline-derived CDR1 and CDR2 are SGHNT and YYREEE (reference sequence). The CDR3 spans 12 residues. V was cut by 7 bases and J by 2 bases, with 9 bases left in between. CDR3 DNA: TGTGCCAGCTCGGGGGAGAACTATGGCTACACCTTC. Residues: CASSGENYGYTF.

V gene TRBV5-1 combines with J gene TRBJ2-2; D unresolved. CDR1 is SGHRS and CDR2 is YFSETQ in the germline V gene. The V gene lost 4 bases and the J gene lost 0 bases, with 10 bases spanning the gap. The CDR3 covers 15 residues. The CDR3 sequence: CASSRAAANTGELFF. As DNA, the CDR3 is TGCGCCAGCAGCAGGGCGGCAGCGAACACCGGGGAGCTGTTTTTT.

V is TRBV19 and J is TRBJ2-2, with D tentatively TRBD1 or TRBD2 (6 bases each). The CDR3 is 14 residues long. Per the germline V gene, CDR1 is LNHDA and CDR2 is SQIVND (reference sequence). V was clipped by 7 bases and J by 3 bases, with 12 bases between them. CDR3 DNA sequence: TGTGCCAGTAATGGGGGGCGGGACACCGGGGAGCTGTTTTTT. Protein: CASNGGRDTGELFF.

This chain uses TRBV6-5 with TRBJ1-1, with D maybe TRBD1 (6 bases). Looked up from germline, CDR1 is MNHEY and CDR2 is SVGAGI. CDR3 length: 13 residues. The V and J ends lost 6 bases and 6 bases respectively, with 14 bases between them. For the CDR3, the DNA is TGTGCCAGCAGATTCTCTCGGACAGCTGAAGCTTTCTTT. As protein: CASRFSRTAEAFF.

This chain connects TRBV6-1 to TRBJ2-7, with D perhaps matching TRBD2 (5 bases). Germline-derived CDR1 and CDR2 are MNHNS and SASEGT. The CDR3 is 15 amino acids. The V end was cut by 4 bases, the J end by 3 bases, with 16 bases between. Here the CDR3 reads CASSVRTGSGYEQYF. DNA of the CDR3: TGTGCCAGCAGTGTTAGGACGGGATCGGGCTACGAGCAGTACTTC.

The V gene is TRBV19, the J gene TRBJ1-2; D might be TRBD1 (6 bases). This CDR3 has 13 residues. The germline V and J ends were trimmed by 8 bases and 7 bases, with 17 bases remaining between them. From germline, CDR1 is LNHDA and CDR2 SQIVND (reference sequence). The CDR3 loop reads CASAEGERAGYTF. The CDR3 DNA is TGTGCCAGTGCTGAGGGGGAAAGGGCTGGCTACACCTTC.

This chain links TRBV19 with TRBJ2-3; tentatively, D is TRBD1 (5 bases). Germline loops: CDR1 LNHDA, CDR2 SQIVND (reference sequence). CDR3 size: 15 residues. Trimming shortened V by 5 bases and J by 0 bases, and 12 bases separated the two germline ends. Written as DNA, the CDR3 is TGTGCCAGTAGTGGAAACAGGATTAGCACAGATACGCAGTATTTT. As protein: CASSGNRISTDTQYF.